The 25 T cell receptor beta chains listed next were all sequenced from one sample in a study of Tregs in tolerant kidney transplant recipients. Sequencing used immunoSEQ multiplex PCR; TCRdb keeps in-frame clones, though not all of them. The data show 60,000 or so clones, about 83% seen once. Sequencing was carried out using CD4+ T cells from blood. Every receptor here comes from a human donor in good health.

The genes are TRBV29-1 and TRBJ1-3; D remains unclear. V dropped 7 bases and J dropped 1 base, with 14 bases sitting between them. From germline, CDR1 is SQVTM and CDR2 ANQGSEA. This CDR3 is built from 14 residues. In DNA form, the CDR3 reads TGCAGCGGGGTCGAACCTTCGTCTGGAAACACCATATATTTT. Protein sequence: CSGVEPSSGNTIYF. Using reference TRBV29-1 and TRBJ1-3 for the parts outside the CDR3, the full variable domain is SAVISQKPSRDICQRGTSLTIQCQVDSQVTMMFWYRQQPGQSLTLIATANQGSEATYESGFVIDKFPISRPNLTFSTLTVSNMSPEDSSIYLCSGVEPSSGNTIYFGEGSWLTVV.

The chain recombines TRBV29-1 with TRBJ1-3, with 7 bases matching TRBD1. Germline loops: CDR1 SQVTM, CDR2 ANQGSEA. The CDR3 runs 12 residues. The J segment lost 3 bases and the V segment lost 7 bases, leaving 3 bases of the junction unmatched. Here the CDR3 reads CSAGTVGNTIYF. CDR3 coding DNA: TGCAGCGCCGGGACAGTTGGAAACACCATATATTTT.

This chain links TRBV5-1 with TRBJ2-1, with D tentatively TRBD2 (5 bases). The germline V gene encodes CDR1 SGHRS and CDR2 YFSETQ. The V end lost 5 bases, the J end lost 0 bases, and 12 bases lay between the germline ends. CDR3 length: 15 amino acids. This CDR3 reads CASRLSEYSYNEQFF. The DNA of the CDR3 is TGCGCCAGCAGACTTAGCGAATACTCCTACAATGAGCAGTTCTTC. Together with reference TRBV5-1 and TRBJ2-1, the CDR3 gives the full variable domain: KAGVTQTPRYLIKTRGQQVTLSCSPISGHRSVSWYQQTPGQGLQFLFEYFSETQRNKGNFPGRFSGRQFSNSRSEMNVSTLELGDSALYLCASRLSEYSYNEQFFGPGTRLTVL.

The chain recombines TRBV5-1 with TRBJ2-3, with 8 nucleotides matching TRBD2. Losses at the gene ends were 3 bases for V and 2 bases for J; bases not matched to a gene: 8. The germline CDR1 and CDR2 sequences are SGHRS and YFSETQ. The CDR3 has 16 amino acids. The CDR3 coding sequence is TGCGCCAGCAGCTCCCGGCCAGCGGGAGACACAGATACGCAGTATTTT. Translating gives CASSSRPAGDTDTQYF.

This chain joins TRBV4-3 and TRBJ2-5, with TRBD2 matching over 8 bases. From germline, CDR1 is LGHNA and CDR2 YSLEER. There are 15 residues in the CDR3. The ends lost 1 base at V and 4 bases at J; junction bases unmatched: 5. CDR3 region: CASSQAGGGGETQYF. As DNA, the CDR3 is TGCGCCAGCAGCCAAGCCGGGGGGGGCGGAGAGACCCAGTACTTC.

The V call is TRBV5-1, the J call TRBJ2-5, with 13 bases fitting TRBD2. The CDR3 is 19 residues long. Per the germline V gene, CDR1 is SGHRS and CDR2 is YFSETQ. V was clipped by 4 bases and J by 1 base; unmatched bases: 13. The CDR3 region has the DNA TGCGCCAGCAGCGGGGGACTAGCGGGGTTTGCGCCCGGCCAAGAGACCCAGTACTTC. This codes for CASSGGLAGFAPGQETQYF.

The chain has TRBV5-4 and TRBJ2-7, with 10 bases matching TRBD2. This CDR3 spans 16 amino acids. V lost 3 bases, J lost 4 bases, and 10 bases stayed unmatched. Germline assignment: CDR1 SGHNT and CDR2 YYREEE (reference sequence). The CDR3 is CASSSSAGGGLYEQYF. DNA for the CDR3: TGTGCCAGCAGCTCTTCAGCGGGAGGGGGGCTGTACGAGCAGTACTTC.

The chain carries TRBV5-6 and TRBJ2-7, with 7 bases fitting TRBD1. The CDR3 totals 12 residues. Germline lookup yields CDR1 SGHDT and CDR2 YYEEEE. V dropped 4 bases and J dropped 9; count of bases not matched to a gene: 7. This CDR3 is CASSGDSLRQYF. The CDR3 bases are TGTGCCAGCAGCGGGGACAGTCTAAGGCAGTACTTC.

This chain uses TRBV30 with TRBJ2-3; D perhaps matches TRBD2 (5 bases). V lost 3 bases to trimming and J lost 3 bases, with 13 bases between them. Germline V gene sequence: CDR1 GTSNPN, CDR2 SVGIG (reference sequence). The CDR3 covers 14 residues. CDR3 bases: TGTGCCTGGAGGACGGGGATAGAAACAGATACGCAGTATTTT. This sequence encodes CAWRTGIETDTQYF.

The chain combines TRBV5-4 with TRBJ2-2, with 9 bases fitting TRBD1. CDR1 and CDR2 (germline): SGHNT, YYREEE (reference sequence). The CDR3 runs to 14 residues. V was clipped by 4 bases and J by 7 bases; unmatched bases: 5. CDR3 sequence: CASSPGQGGGELFF. CDR3 DNA: TGTGCCAGCAGCCCGGGACAGGGTGGCGGGGAGCTGTTTTTT.

The chain has TRBV19 and TRBJ2-5, with TRBD1 matching 8 bases. Trimming took 9 bases from V and 4 from J; bases not matched to a gene: 10. This CDR3 has 14 residues. CDR1 and CDR2 (germline): LNHDA, SQIVND (reference sequence). As DNA, the CDR3 is TGTGCCAGCAGAGGGACAGGAGGTAGAGAGACCCAGTACTTC. Translating it yields CASRGTGGRETQYF.

This clone has more than one count but fewer than ten. The V and J genes are TRBV7-9 and TRBJ2-1, with D maybe TRBD2 (6 bases). V lost 1 base and J lost 0, with 7 bases in between. This CDR3 is built from 15 residues. Germline-derived CDR1 and CDR2 are SEHNR and FQNEAQ (reference sequence). The DNA of the CDR3 is TGTGCCAGCAGCTTAGACGGGAGCTCCTACAATGAGCAGTTCTTC. Its protein is CASSLDGSSYNEQFF.

The table lists this clone with a count of one. The chain joins TRBV30 to TRBJ1-1; D might be TRBD1 (5 bases). The CDR3 sequence is 13 residues long. V lost 3 bases and J 2 bases, leaving 10 bases between the germline ends. CDR1 is GTSNPN, CDR2 SVGIG, per germline (reference sequence). The CDR3: CAWRRGSNTEAFF. The CDR3 nucleotides read TGTGCCTGGAGAAGGGGTAGCAACACTGAAGCTTTCTTT.

The V and J genes are TRBV13 and TRBJ1-3; no clear D gene. Looked up from germline, CDR1 is PRHDT and CDR2 is FYEKMQ (reference sequence). Trimming took 3 bases from V and 3 from J, leaving 0 bases between them. CDR3 length: 11 amino acids. CDR3 in amino acids: CASSFGNTIYF. The CDR3 DNA reads as TGTGCCAGCAGCTTTGGAAACACCATATATTTT.

The genes are TRBV5-6 and TRBJ1-3, with TRBD1 as a possible D gene (6 bases). Germline assignment: CDR1 SGHDT and CDR2 YYEEEE. This CDR3 has 15 amino acids. V lost 2 bases to trimming and J lost 7 bases, with 16 bases between them. The CDR3 loop is CASSLPGQIPNTIYF. CDR3 in DNA: TGTGCCAGCAGCTTACCGGGACAAATCCCGAACACCATATATTTT.

The V call is TRBV19, the J call TRBJ1-4, with D possibly matching TRBD1 (6 bases). Germline V gene data show CDR1 as LNHDA and CDR2 as SQIVND (reference sequence). V was pared by 10 bases and J by 2 bases, with 14 bases between. The CDR3 is 14 residues long. DNA of the CDR3: TGTGCCACCAAAGGGGGAGGGACTAATGAAAAACTGTTTTTT. As protein: CATKGGGTNEKLFF.

The genes are TRBV5-1 and TRBJ2-2; the D gene is possibly TRBD1 (5 bases). The ends were cut back, 0 bases at V and 4 bases at J, with 19 bases in the middle. This CDR3 is 18 amino acids long. CDR1 SGHRS and CDR2 YFSETQ come from the germline V gene. The CDR3 sequence: CASSLAQGGLPPTGELFF. For the CDR3, the DNA is TGCGCCAGCAGCTTGGCCCAGGGTGGCCTCCCTCCCACCGGGGAGCTGTTTTTT.

The J gene is TRBJ1-2, the V gene TRBV6-5, with D tentatively TRBD1 (5 bases). V gave up 6 bases and J gave up 6 bases, with 11 bases separating them. Germline CDR1 reads MNHEY; CDR2 reads SVGAGI. The CDR3 loop spans 12 amino acids. CDR3 coding DNA: TGTGCCAGCAGCTACGCAGGGAATGGCTACACCTTC. As protein: CASSYAGNGYTF.

The V call is TRBV6-1, the J call TRBJ2-2; possibly TRBD1 or TRBD2 for D (5 bases each). CDR3 length: 17 amino acids. Per germline, CDR1 MNHNS and CDR2 SASEGT. With 3 bases removed from V and 6 bases from J, the gap between germline ends came to 20 bases. CDR3 in amino acids: CASSETSPGRWAGELFF. The CDR3 DNA reads TGTGCCAGCAGTGAGACATCTCCGGGACGTTGGGCCGGGGAGCTGTTTTTT.

This clone has only a few counts. The V and J genes are TRBV9 and TRBJ2-1, with TRBD1 as a possible D gene (5 bases). Germline assignment: CDR1 SGDLS and CDR2 YYNGEE. V dropped 1 base and J dropped 3 bases, with 14 bases sitting between them. CDR3 length equals 16 residues. DNA of the CDR3: TGTGCCAGCAGCGTATTAGGGGCTGTCGACTACAATGAGCAGTTCTTC. This translates into CASSVLGAVDYNEQFF.

There are a few counts of this clone. The genes are TRBV11-2 and TRBJ1-2; D gene unclear. The ends were cut back, 1 base at V and 7 bases at J, with 16 bases in the middle. CDR3 length equals 15 residues. Per the germline V gene, CDR1 is SGHAT and CDR2 is FQNNGV. The CDR3 bases are TGTGCCAGCAGCTTAGGGGCAACCATATTTGGTGGCTACACCTTC. Translating it yields CASSLGATIFGGYTF.

This chain connects TRBV4-3 to TRBJ1-2; possible D gene TRBD1, 6 bases. V dropped 0 bases and J dropped 4 bases, with 15 bases sitting between them. The germline V gene encodes CDR1 LGHNA and CDR2 YSLEER. This CDR3 comprises 16 residues. The CDR3, as DNA: TGCGCCAGCAGCCAAGATCCGGGGGCGCAGGGCTATGGCTACACCTTC. Its translation: CASSQDPGAQGYGYTF.

This clone was detected a few times. CDR3 protein: CASSPDRIDYGYTF. The CDR3 bases are TGTGCCAGCTCGCCGGACAGGATTGACTATGGCTACACCTTC. This chain uses TRBV19 with TRBJ1-2, with 7 bases aligning to TRBD1. Germline V gene sequence: CDR1 LNHDA, CDR2 SQIVND (reference sequence). The CDR3 is 14 amino acids. V dropped 9 bases and J dropped 3; count of bases not matched to a gene: 10.

This chain links TRBV9 with TRBJ2-3; 9 nucleotides line up with TRBD2. The CDR3 is made up of 18 amino acids. J gave up 0 bases and V 6 bases, and 14 bases lay outside the gene matches. Germline loops: CDR1 SGDLS, CDR2 YYNGEE. The CDR3 bases are TGTGCCAGCACAACCGATGGCGGGGGGGCCTCTAGCACAGATACGCAGTATTTT. Its protein product is CASTTDGGGASSTDTQYF.

Only a few counts were recorded for this clone. The rearrangement links TRBV6-6 to TRBJ2-1; a weak D match, TRBD2 (6 bases). Trimming left V 6 bases short and J 3 bases short, with 18 bases between. Germline assignment: CDR1 MNHNY and CDR2 SVGAGI (reference sequence). The CDR3 has 16 amino acids. This chain's CDR3 is CASRSTGGAFYNEQFF. The DNA for the CDR3 is TGTGCCAGCAGATCAACCGGCGGGGCCTTCTACAATGAGCAGTTCTTC.